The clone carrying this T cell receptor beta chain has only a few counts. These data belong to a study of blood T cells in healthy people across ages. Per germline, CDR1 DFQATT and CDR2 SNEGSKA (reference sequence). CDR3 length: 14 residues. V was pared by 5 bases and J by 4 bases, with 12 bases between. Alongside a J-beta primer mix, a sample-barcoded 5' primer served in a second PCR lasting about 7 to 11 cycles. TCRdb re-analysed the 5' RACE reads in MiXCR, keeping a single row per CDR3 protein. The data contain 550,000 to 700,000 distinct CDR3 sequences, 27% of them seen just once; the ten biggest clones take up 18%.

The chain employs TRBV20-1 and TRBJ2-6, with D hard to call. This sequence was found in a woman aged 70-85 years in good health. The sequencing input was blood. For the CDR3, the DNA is TGCAGTGCTGCAACTTGGACGGGGGCCAACGTCCTGACTTTC. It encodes CSAATWTGANVLTF.